This T cell receptor (beta chain) was sequenced during a study of blood T cell repertoires in COVID-19. Seattle-derived patients entered the study during active infection and were followed longitudinally. Profiled with immunoSEQ multiplex PCR; TCRdb holds only in-frame clones, not every one. The data hold around 470,000 clones, with 75% to 90% observed a single time. Trimming pared 2 bases from V and 3 bases from J, leaving 17 bases between. This CDR3 comprises 16 residues. The V gene's germline CDR1 is MNHEY and CDR2 SVGAGI. This chain uses TRBV6-5 with TRBJ2-7; D ambiguous. The TCR comes from a man between 18 and 35 years old with COVID-19, enrolled during active disease. The specimen sequenced was peripheral blood. CDR3 nucleotides: TGTGCCAGCAGTTACACCGTGGTGGAGTGGCACTACGAGCAGTACTTC. This gives the protein CASSYTVVEWHYEQYF.